This is a list of T cell receptor beta chains from one sample in a study of identical twins. TCRdb reanalysed the 5' RACE reads using MiXCR and keeps one entry per CDR3 protein. The profile shows hundreds of thousands of distinct CDR3 sequences, roughly 18% of them singletons. These data were also reused for a study on T cells expressing NK-cell markers.

The sample comprised PBMCs. These receptors all come from a woman under 30 in good health. Each CDR3 is given with its conserved first and last residue. D genes are given only for firm matches. Only some rows state a clone size, as once, few, many or a class for expanded clones.

clone_size	v_call	d_call	j_call	cdr3_aa	cdr3_nt
once	TRBV12-3/TRBV12-4	TRBD2	TRBJ2-1	CASKGSGGWQFF	TGTGCCAGCAAGGGGAGCGGGGGGTGGCAGTTCTTC
-	TRBV23-1	-	TRBJ2-7	CASTPALPGEQYF	TGCGCCAGCACCCCCGCCCTTCCTGGCGAGCAGTACTTC
-	TRBV5-1	-	TRBJ1-5	CASSLGQGTQPQHF	TGCGCCAGCAGCTTGGGGCAGGGAACTCAGCCCCAGCATTTT
-	TRBV11-2	-	TRBJ2-5	CASSLRRAMETQYF	TGTGCCAGCAGCTTAAGAAGGGCGATGGAGACCCAGTACTTC
few	TRBV7-8	TRBD1	TRBJ1-2	CASSLWRQGADGYTF	TGTGCCAGCAGCCTGTGGCGGCAGGGGGCCGATGGCTACACCTTC
-	TRBV5-1	-	TRBJ2-5	CASSPIPGTDLAKTQYF	TGCGCCAGCAGCCCAATCCCCGGGACTGATTTGGCAAAGACCCAGTACTTC
-	TRBV5-1	-	TRBJ1-3	CASATGTSGNTIYF	TGCGCCAGCGCTACCGGGACATCTGGAAACACCATATATTTT
few	TRBV7-9	TRBD2	TRBJ2-7	CASSSYASGAYEQYF	TGTGCCAGCAGCTCGTATGCTAGCGGGGCGTACGAGCAGTACTTC
few	TRBV7-9	-	TRBJ2-2	CASSPWAAAETGELFF	TGTGCCAGCAGCCCCTGGGCGGCTGCGGAAACCGGGGAGCTGTTTTTT
-	TRBV5-1	TRBD1	TRBJ2-7	CASSKEGQAYEQYF	TGCGCCAGCAGCAAAGAAGGACAGGCCTACGAGCAGTACTTC
few	TRBV20-1	TRBD2	TRBJ2-1	CSASTSGSYNEQFF	TGCAGTGCTTCTACTAGCGGTTCCTACAATGAGCAGTTCTTC
-	TRBV6-5	-	TRBJ2-2	CASSYEVEGTGELFF	TGTGCCAGCAGTTACGAGGTGGAGGGCACCGGGGAGCTGTTTTTT
few	TRBV20-1	TRBD1	TRBJ1-5	CSARGQGRQPQHF	TGCAGTGCTAGAGGACAGGGGAGGCAGCCCCAGCATTTT
-	TRBV2	-	TRBJ1-4	CASSDDSNEKLFF	TGTGCCAGCAGCGACGACAGTAATGAAAAACTGTTTTTT
-	TRBV3-1	-	TRBJ2-7	CASSQSDAYEQYF	TGTGCCAGCAGCCAGTCGGACGCCTACGAGCAGTACTTC
-	TRBV6-7	TRBD1	TRBJ2-7	CASSLSNQGGPSSYEQYF	TGTGCCAGCAGCCTATCAAACCAAGGGGGCCCCAGCTCCTACGAGCAGTACTTC
few	TRBV7-8	TRBD2	TRBJ2-3	CASSTTGTSPDTQYF	TGTGCCAGCAGCACAACCGGGACTAGCCCAGATACGCAGTATTTT
few	TRBV6-5	TRBD2	TRBJ2-7	CASIRLAGVSGEQYF	TGTGCCAGCATTAGACTAGCGGGAGTATCGGGTGAGCAGTACTTC
-	TRBV10-3	-	TRBJ2-7	CAIWGGGGYEQYF	TGTGCCATCTGGGGAGGGGGCGGCTACGAGCAGTACTTC
-	TRBV5-6	-	TRBJ2-3	CASSSGSPDTQYF	TGTGCCAGCAGCTCCGGGAGCCCAGATACGCAGTATTTT
-	TRBV6-1	TRBD2	TRBJ2-1	CASSVSGGAVNEQFF	TGTGCCAGCAGTGTTAGCGGGGGGGCCGTCAATGAGCAGTTCTTC
few	TRBV20-1	TRBD2	TRBJ2-7	CSARVAGGLYEQYF	TGCAGTGCTAGAGTTGCGGGGGGCCTCTACGAGCAGTACTTC
-	TRBV10-3	-	TRBJ2-3	CATVSGSTDTQYF	TGTGCCACCGTAAGCGGGTCCACAGATACGCAGTATTTT
few	TRBV7-9	-	TRBJ2-3	CASSLDRAGGLDTQYF	TGTGCCAGCAGCTTAGATCGGGCAGGCGGCCTTGATACGCAGTATTTT
-	TRBV10-3	-	TRBJ2-3	CAIRSSAITLLGDTQYF	TGTGCCATCAGATCCAGCGCGATAACCCTGCTGGGGGATACGCAGTATTTT
-	TRBV7-6	TRBD2	TRBJ2-6	CASSRTGLAGFSGANVLTF	TGTGCCAGCAGCCGAACGGGACTAGCGGGGTTCTCTGGGGCCAACGTCCTGACTTTC
few	TRBV20-1	-	TRBJ2-3	CSARGRVVDTQYF	TGCAGTGCTAGGGGCAGGGTGGTAGATACGCAGTATTTT
-	TRBV7-9	-	TRBJ1-3	CASSLGDSGNTIYF	TGTGCCAGCAGCTTAGGCGACTCTGGAAACACCATATATTTT
once	TRBV29-1	-	TRBJ2-7	CSATNTGEQYF	TGCAGCGCGACGAATACAGGGGAGCAGTACTTC
-	TRBV4-3	-	TRBJ2-6	CASSPYLGANVLTF	TGCGCCAGCAGCCCCTATCTCGGGGCCAACGTCCTGACTTTC
-	TRBV6-1	TRBD1	TRBJ1-1	CASNRGLLTEAFF	TGTGCCAGCAACAGGGGGCTGCTCACTGAAGCTTTCTTT
few	TRBV3-1	-	TRBJ2-7	CASSHHTGYEQYF	TGTGCCAGCAGCCATCATACAGGGTACGAGCAGTACTTC
few	TRBV20-1	TRBD1	TRBJ1-4	CSASPGQQNEKLFF	TGCAGTGCTTCGCCGGGACAGCAAAATGAAAAACTGTTTTTT
-	TRBV5-6	-	TRBJ2-7	CASRAISSYEQYF	TGTGCCAGCAGAGCTATAAGCTCCTACGAGCAGTACTTC
-	TRBV7-2	-	TRBJ1-2	CASSLDAGRYGYTF	TGTGCCAGCAGCTTAGATGCTGGGCGATATGGCTACACCTTC
few	TRBV5-6	TRBD1	TRBJ2-7	CASSSADRDHEQYF	TGTGCCAGCAGCTCGGCGGACAGGGACCACGAGCAGTACTTC
few	TRBV7-6	TRBD2	TRBJ2-5	CASSPLAGVEETQYF	TGTGCCAGCAGCCCGCTAGCGGGAGTAGAGGAGACCCAGTACTTC
-	TRBV30	TRBD2	TRBJ2-1	CAWSGAGTSGRRVVF	TGTGCCTGGAGTGGCGCCGGGACTAGCGGTAGGCGTGTCGTCTTC
few	TRBV20-1	-	TRBJ2-6	CSATASGANVLTF	TGCAGTGCTACGGCATCTGGGGCCAACGTCCTGACTTTC
few	TRBV6-1	-	TRBJ2-1	CASSPQAYNEQFF	TGTGCCAGCAGTCCACAAGCGTACAATGAGCAGTTCTTC
few	TRBV6-1	-	TRBJ2-1	CASSGATSSYNEQFF	TGTGCCAGCAGTGGCGCGACCAGCTCCTACAATGAGCAGTTCTTC
few	TRBV5-1	-	TRBJ1-1	CASSFREWANTEAFF	TGCGCCAGCAGCTTTCGGGAGTGGGCGAACACTGAAGCTTTCTTT
-	TRBV11-2	-	TRBJ2-1	CASSPTWAPTYNEQFF	TGTGCCAGCAGCCCGACTTGGGCCCCCACCTACAATGAGCAGTTCTTC
-	TRBV5-1	-	TRBJ1-1	CASSPAGGVNTEAFF	TGCGCCAGCAGCCCGGCGGGGGGAGTGAACACTGAAGCTTTCTTT
few	TRBV10-3	TRBD2	TRBJ2-3	CAISYGTSSDTQYF	TGTGCCATCTCTTACGGGACTAGTTCAGATACGCAGTATTTT
-	TRBV5-1	-	TRBJ2-7	CASSGARGRVYEQYF	TGCGCCAGCAGCGGGGCAAGGGGGAGAGTCTACGAGCAGTACTTC
-	TRBV24-1	TRBD1	TRBJ2-1	CATRDGTDKPLF	TGTGCCACCAGAGATGGGACAGATAAACCTCTCTTC
few	TRBV12-3/TRBV12-4	-	TRBJ1-4	CASSLSLGGINEKLFF	TGTGCCAGCAGTTTAAGTCTTGGGGGGATTAATGAAAAACTGTTTTTT
few	TRBV4-2	TRBD2	TRBJ2-1	CASSQDSSTGLAGFNEQFF	TGTGCCAGCAGCCAAGATTCAAGTACGGGACTAGCGGGGTTTAATGAGCAGTTCTTC
few	TRBV10-3	TRBD1	TRBJ2-1	CAISGTGDNEQFF	TGTGCCATCAGTGGGACAGGGGACAATGAGCAGTTCTTC
once	TRBV6-5	-	TRBJ2-3	CASSYSTPSGERDTQYF	TGTGCCAGCAGTTACTCCACACCTTCGGGAGAGCGGGATACGCAGTATTTT
-	TRBV12-3/TRBV12-4	TRBD2	TRBJ2-5	CASSLPGLAAQETQYF	TGTGCCAGCAGCTTACCGGGACTAGCGGCCCAAGAGACCCAGTACTTC
few	TRBV20-1	TRBD1	TRBJ1-5	CSANRGPSNQPQHF	TGCAGTGCCAACAGGGGTCCCAGCAATCAGCCCCAGCATTTT
few	TRBV7-9	-	TRBJ1-3	CASSPPGRSGNTIYF	TGTGCCAGCAGCCCTCCGGGACGCTCTGGAAACACCATATATTTT